This T cell receptor beta chain was captured by sequencing in a study of cytomegalovirus exposure and HLA in healthy donors. Study outcomes and limitations: Most TCR sequences showed up rarely, but some public TCRs showed up in many donors.

To note about this clone: Its antigen is currently unknown.

PCR was performed using 60 Vbeta and 13 Jbeta primers. TCRdb's table, derived via immunoSEQ multiplex PCR, lists solely in-frame clones and lacks some. This table has some 150,000 clones, 80% to 90% appearing once. Donors in the study were healthy people who gave bone marrow. Likely unrecorded immune exposures existed in these nominally healthy donors. This sequence originates from a woman under 40 in good health and CMV-seronegative. Sequencing was carried out using PBMCs.

This CDR3 is CAGWVRFPTTRQGASRDTQYF. The CDR3, as DNA: TGTGCCGGCTGGGTAAGGTTCCCAACTACCCGGCAGGGGGCAAGCAGGGATACGCAGTATTTT. The chain recombines TRBV6-8 with TRBJ2-3; 8 nucleotides line up with TRBD1. The CDR3 is 21 residues long. CDR1 and CDR2 (germline): MNHGY, SAAAGT. V shed 11 bases and J 6 bases; nucleotides not matched to a gene: 34.